Each of the 7 T cell receptor beta chains below was sequenced from the same sample in a study of blood T cell repertoires in COVID-19. The repertoire was sequenced with immunoSEQ multiplex PCR; TCRdb's copy has only in-frame clones and lacks some. The sample has about 250,000 clones, 70% to 85% seen once. The specimen sequenced was peripheral blood. The receptors derive from a man older than 75 with acute or convalescent COVID-19.

The rearrangement uses TRBV28 and TRBJ2-7; TRBD2 agrees at 7 bases. The CDR3 loop spans 14 amino acids. The J segment lost 2 bases and the V segment lost 7 bases, leaving 8 bases of the junction unmatched. CDR1 and CDR2 (germline): MDHEN, SYDVKM. CDR3 loop: CASINRGVAYEQYF. The CDR3 region has the DNA TGTGCCAGCATTAATCGGGGGGTCGCCTACGAGCAGTACTTC.

CDR3 DNA sequence: TGTGCCAGCAGCCTGACTAGTGTAAACACCGGGGAGCTGTTTTTT. Residues: CASSLTSVNTGELFF. The rearrangement uses TRBV7-3 and TRBJ2-2, with a weak D call TRBD2 (6 bases). Germline-derived CDR1 and CDR2 are SGHTA and FQGTGA. This CDR3 has 15 amino acids. V lost 5 bases, J lost 2 bases, and 12 bases lay in between. Full variable domain (missing parts from reference TRBV7-3 and TRBJ2-2): GAGVSQTPSNKVTEKGKYVELRCDPISGHTALYWYRQSLGQGPEFLIYFQGTGAADDSGLPNDRFFAVRPEGSVSTLKIQRTERGDSAVYLCASSLTSVNTGELFFGEGSRLTVL.

This sequence joins TRBV15 and TRBJ2-7, with 9 nucleotides matching TRBD2. The germline V gene encodes CDR1 LNHNV and CDR2 YYDKDF (reference sequence). The length of the CDR3 is 15 residues. V was pared by 0 bases and J by 4 bases, with 4 bases of the junction left unmatched. The CDR3 DNA is TGTGCCACCAGCAGAGAATTGCTAGCGGGGTACGAGCAGTACTTC. Amino acid sequence: CATSRELLAGYEQYF. The entire variable domain, with the rest obtained from reference TRBV15 and TRBJ2-7, is as follows: DAMVIQNPRYQVTQFGKPVTLSCSQTLNHNVMYWYQQKSSQAPKLLFHYYDKDFNNEADTPDNFQSRRPNTSFCFLDIRSPGLGDTAMYLCATSRELLAGYEQYFGPGTRLTVT.

As to this clone: At one of its ends the junction is not consistent with the germline gene, which may arise from a read error. The chain employs TRBV4-1 and TRBJ2-7, with 10 bases fitting TRBD1. Germline CDR1 MGHRA, CDR2 YSYEKL. The CDR3 is 15 residues long. CDR3 DNA sequence: TGCGCCAGCAGCCAAGATCCGGGACAGGGGTACGGGCAGTACTTC. As protein: CASSQDPGQGYGQYF.

This chain uses TRBV24-1 with TRBJ2-3; 7 nucleotides align to TRBD1. The J segment lost 3 bases and the V segment lost 4 bases, leaving 9 bases of the junction unmatched. Germline CDR1 is KGHDR and CDR2 is SFDVKD. The CDR3 sequence is 16 residues long. The CDR3 DNA reads as TGTGCCACCAGTGAAACCCCGGGACAGCGGACAGATACGCAGTATTTT. Translating gives CATSETPGQRTDTQYF.

The V gene is TRBV19, the J gene TRBJ2-2; possible D gene TRBD1, 5 bases. The CDR3 extends over 14 amino acids. V gave up 1 base and J gave up 6 bases, with 9 bases separating them. Per the germline V gene, CDR1 is LNHDA and CDR2 is SQIVND (reference sequence). Here the CDR3 DNA reads TGTGCCAGTAGTATAGTCCTAGGGGCCGGGGAGCTGTTTTTT. Its protein is CASSIVLGAGELFF.

V is TRBV6-1 and J is TRBJ1-6; 7 bases are a match to TRBD1. With V trimmed by 3 bases and J by 3 bases, 2 bases remained unmatched. Germline assignment: CDR1 MNHNS and CDR2 SASEGT. This CDR3 has 15 amino acids. The CDR3 DNA is TGTGCCAGCAGTGAGACAGGGCTCTATAATTCACCCCTCCACTTT. Translating gives CASSETGLYNSPLHF.